The 11 T cell receptor beta chains reported below all come from one sample, sequenced in a study of shared clonotypes between healthy human individuals. Repertoires were generated with immunoSEQ multiplex PCR, while TCRdb's copy carries only in-frame clones and drops some. The data hold roughly 1,600,000 clones, with roughly 98.5% observed a single time. The sequenced sample was naive CD4+ T cells sorted from blood. The subset here: CD45RA+ positively selected. The source of these receptors is a man aged 25-45 years in good health.

A single count supports this clone. CDR3 amino acids: CSATGYNEQFF. Here the CDR3 DNA reads TGCAGCGCCACAGGGTACAATGAGCAGTTCTTC. V is TRBV29-1 and J is TRBJ2-1, with TRBD1 as a possible D gene (6 bases). The CDR3 has 11 amino acids. V lost 7 bases and J lost 4, with 8 bases in between. Germline assignment: CDR1 SQVTM and CDR2 ANQGSEA.

J is TRBJ2-5 and V is TRBV5-1, with D perhaps matching TRBD1 (6 bases). Germline CDR1 reads SGHRS; CDR2 reads YFSETQ. The CDR3 loop spans 14 amino acids. Trimming left V 6 bases short and J 2 bases short, with 14 bases between. In DNA, the CDR3 is TGCGCCAGCACCGATGGACAGCTTCAAGAGACCCAGTACTTC. Residues: CASTDGQLQETQYF.

As to this clone: In the same sample, other DNA sequences code for this CDR3. This chain links TRBV18 with TRBJ2-1; 9 nucleotides agree with TRBD2. This CDR3 has 15 residues. Germline trimming cut 3 bases from V and 3 bases from J; bases unmatched to any gene: 3. CDR1 is KGHSH and CDR2 is LQKENI in the germline V gene. DNA for the CDR3: TGTGCCAGCTCACCGGGACTAGCCGACTACAATGAGCAGTTCTTC. This encodes CASSPGLADYNEQFF.

This clone was observed once. This same CDR3 is encoded by further DNA sequences in the sample. The chain joins TRBV29-1 to TRBJ1-4; 7 bases line up with TRBD1. Germline loops: CDR1 SQVTM, CDR2 ANQGSEA. V dropped 6 bases and J dropped 8; count of bases not matched to a gene: 9. This CDR3 region has 13 residues. CDR3 coding DNA: TGCAGCGTCGTGACAGGGATAGGGGAAAAACTGTTTTTT. This codes for CSVVTGIGEKLFF.

The chain has TRBV19 and TRBJ2-7, with D perhaps matching TRBD2 (5 bases). V lost 7 bases and J 2 bases, leaving 21 bases between the germline ends. CDR3 length: 16 amino acids. Per germline, CDR1 LNHDA and CDR2 SQIVND (reference sequence). The CDR3 loop is CASTLSLPGKPYEQYF. CDR3 nucleotides: TGTGCCAGTACTTTAAGCCTACCGGGAAAACCCTACGAGCAGTACTTC.

The chain is built from TRBV28 and TRBJ2-1, with D perhaps matching TRBD2 (6 bases). The CDR3 loop spans 15 amino acids. Between the trimmed V and J ends, which lost 2 bases and 8 bases, there was a span of 16 bases. The germline V gene encodes CDR1 MDHEN and CDR2 SYDVKM. The CDR3 DNA reads TGTGCCAGCAGTTTACGGACCGGGAGCGGGCATGAGCAGTTCTTC. Amino acids: CASSLRTGSGHEQFF.

The chain links TRBV18 to TRBJ2-2; D not certain. Looked up from germline, CDR1 is KGHSH and CDR2 is LQKENI. The CDR3 runs to 13 residues. Deletions cut 3 bases from V and 6 bases from J, with 8 bases between. CDR3 bases: TGTGCCAGCTCACCCGAGGTTCCCGGGGAGCTGTTTTTT. Its protein is CASSPEVPGELFF. Together with reference TRBV18 and TRBJ2-2, the CDR3 gives the full variable domain: NAGVMQNPRHLVRRRGQEARLRCSPMKGHSHVYWYRQLPEEGLKFMVYLQKENIIDESGMPKERFSAEFPKEGPSILRIQQVVRGDSAAYFCASSPEVPGELFFGEGSRLTVL.

The chain combines TRBV7-6 with TRBJ1-1; 7 bases match TRBD1. Trimming took 7 bases from V and 6 from J; bases not matched to a gene: 17. Germline V gene lookup returns CDR1 SGHVS and CDR2 FNYEAQ. The CDR3 loop spans 16 amino acids. The CDR3 nucleotides read TGTGCCAGCACTCTAAAGCCTCCGGGACAGCAAGCTGAAGCTTTCTTT. The encoded protein is CASTLKPPGQQAEAFF. The variable domain in full, completed from reference TRBV7-6 and TRBJ1-1, reads GAGVSQSPRYKVTKRGQDVALRCDPISGHVSLYWYRQALGQGPEFLTYFNYEAQQDKSGLPNDRFSAERPEGSISTLTIQRTEQRDSAMYRCASTLKPPGQQAEAFFGQGTRLTVV.

V usage is TRBV28 and J usage is TRBJ1-5; unclear D gene. The germline gives CDR1 MDHEN, CDR2 SYDVKM. Trimming pared 7 bases from V and 4 bases from J, leaving 8 bases between. CDR3 size: 12 residues. Written as DNA, the CDR3 is TGTGCCAGCAAAGAGCGGAATCAGCCCCAGCATTTT. It is translated as CASKERNQPQHF.

This clone has just one count. The chain employs TRBV11-3 and TRBJ2-1, with 16 bases identical to TRBD2. From germline, CDR1 is SGHNT and CDR2 YENEEA. This CDR3 region has 19 residues. Germline trimming cut 1 base from V and 1 base from J; bases unmatched to any gene: 4. The CDR3 coding sequence is TGTGCCAGCAGCTTAGGAGGGACTAGCGGGAGGGCGTCCTACAATGAGCAGTTCTTC. Its protein is CASSLGGTSGRASYNEQFF.

The chain is built from TRBV2 and TRBJ2-7; 10 bases fit TRBD1. The CDR3 runs 15 residues. The germline V gene has CDR1 SNHLY and CDR2 FYNNEI. Unmatched junction bases numbered 6, after V lost 4 bases and J lost 3 bases. The CDR3: CASSVRGTGDYEQYF. Written as DNA, the CDR3 is TGTGCCAGCAGTGTTAGAGGGACAGGGGACTACGAGCAGTACTTC.